The entry that follows covers one T cell receptor (beta chain) sequence. This sample also contains other DNA sequences that code for the same CDR3. The sample comes from a study of blood T cell repertoires in COVID-19. The assay was immunoSEQ multiplex PCR, and TCRdb's table has in-frame clones only and misses some. There are over 150,000 clones in the sample; 80% to 90% occur only once, and 1.5% to 2% lies in the top ten. Germline V lookup: CDR1 SGHTA, CDR2 FQGNSA. The CDR3 is 15 residues long. V lost 5 bases, J lost 1 base, and 15 bases lay in between. The receptor was isolated from a man between 18 and 29 years old who had recovered from COVID-19. V gene TRBV7-2 combines with J gene TRBJ2-7; D call uncertain. Sequenced input: peripheral blood. The CDR3 region has the DNA TGTGCCAGCAGCCTCGCAGCCAGCGCATCCTACGAGCAGTACTTC. It encodes CASSLAASASYEQYF.